Given below is one T cell receptor (beta chain) in context. Using its own MiXCR run on the RT-PCR reads, TCRdb lists one record per CDR3 protein. The data show 920,000 or so distinct CDR3 sequences, roughly 17% seen once. Germline CDR1 PRHDT, CDR2 FYEKMQ (reference sequence). The V gene lost 1 base and the J gene lost 10 bases, with 10 bases spanning the gap. The CDR3 has 12 amino acids. These data come from a study of patients and donors after allogeneic stem cell transplantation. The sequenced sample was blood, either unsorted or a sorted T cell fraction (not recorded which). The source is a human donor who was either an allogeneic HSCT recipient or a stem cell or donor lymphocyte infusion donor (not recorded which). It is not recorded whose cells these are; they may come from a transplant donor. The chain combines TRBV13 with TRBJ1-1; no reliable D call. CDR3 in amino acids: CASSLEGPRAFF. The CDR3 DNA follows: TGTGCCAGCAGCTTAGAAGGCCCCCGAGCTTTCTTT.